This TCR beta chain came from a study of blood T cells in healthy people across ages. V lost 3 bases and J lost 5; bases outside the gene matches: 9. The CDR3 sequence is 14 residues long. CDR1 and CDR2 (germline): DFQATT, SNEGSKA (reference sequence). This clonotype occurred many times. Combining a sample-barcoded 5' primer with a J-beta primer mix, a second PCR ran for roughly 7 to 12 cycles. Via MiXCR, TCRdb re-called the 5' RACE reads, giving one row per CDR3 protein. Of some 1.7 million distinct CDR3 sequences listed, roughly 27% are singletons. Sequenced material: blood. This receptor was identified in a woman aged 25-40 years in good health. The chain links TRBV20-1 to TRBJ1-2; 7 bases align to TRBD1. The CDR3 is CSARRTGGGYGYTF. The DNA for the CDR3 is TGCAGTGCTAGGAGGACAGGAGGGGGGTATGGCTACACCTTC.